Listed below are T cell receptor beta chains from one sample, sequenced in a study of cytomegalovirus exposure and HLA in healthy donors. Assay used: immunoSEQ multiplex PCR; TCRdb lists only in-frame clones, some missing. The table has some 160,000 clones, about 82% seen once. Source material: PBMCs. All receptors come from a woman aged 35 to 49 in good health and CMV-seropositive. Both conserved end residues are part of each CDR3. The D gene is left open where the match is weak. Clone size is shown for a subset of rows, as once, few, many or a class of expanded clone.

abundance	v_gene	j_gene	d_gene	CDR3nt	CDR3aa
.	TRBV7-3	TRBJ2-5	TRBD2	TGTGCCAGCAGCTTCCTTCCCCGAGGGGCGGGGGGTCGCCAAGAGACCCAGTACTTC	CASSFLPRGAGGRQETQYF
.	TRBV5-1	TRBJ1-1	.	TGCGCCAGCAGCTTGACAGGTAACGTTGACGTCACTGAAGCTTTCTTT	CASSLTGNVDVTEAFF
.	TRBV5-1	TRBJ2-1	TRBD2	TGCGCCAGCAGCTTGGGCGGGAGCCAGAATGAGCAGTTCTTC	CASSLGGSQNEQFF
.	TRBV30	TRBJ2-6	TRBD1	TGTGCCTGGAGGGCTGACAGGGCTGGGGCCAACGTCCTGACTTTC	CAWRADRAGANVLTF
.	TRBV6-5	TRBJ2-2	.	TGTGCCAGCGGGGGCGCCTACACCGGGGAGCTGTTTTTT	CASGGAYTGELFF
few	TRBV4-3	TRBJ1-2	.	TGCGCCAGCAGCCAGACTGACAGGCTGCATGGCTACACCTTC	CASSQTDRLHGYTF
once	TRBV5-1	TRBJ2-6	.	TGCGCCAGCAGCTCCCAAACTCCTACTCACCTCTCTGGGGCCAACGTCCTGACCTTC	CASSSQTPTHLSGANVLTF
.	TRBV27	TRBJ2-7	.	TGTGCCAGCAGTTTATCCCCGGGCGGGTCCTCCTACGAGCAGTACTTC	CASSLSPGGSSYEQYF
.	TRBV7-9	TRBJ1-3	.	TGTGCCAGCAAGGTTCTGGGGCGCGTTGGAAACACCATATATTTT	CASKVLGRVGNTIYF
.	TRBV9	TRBJ1-1	.	TGTGCCAGCAGCGGGACATCTGAAGCTTTCTTT	CASSGTSEAFF
.	TRBV5-4	TRBJ1-1	TRBD1	TGTGCCAGCACGCCTGACAGGGGGGATGAAGCTTTCTTT	CASTPDRGDEAFF
.	TRBV7-2	TRBJ2-4	.	TGTGCCAGCAGCTTAGAGGGGGGAGGGCGAGGGGACATTCAGTACTTC	CASSLEGGGRGDIQYF